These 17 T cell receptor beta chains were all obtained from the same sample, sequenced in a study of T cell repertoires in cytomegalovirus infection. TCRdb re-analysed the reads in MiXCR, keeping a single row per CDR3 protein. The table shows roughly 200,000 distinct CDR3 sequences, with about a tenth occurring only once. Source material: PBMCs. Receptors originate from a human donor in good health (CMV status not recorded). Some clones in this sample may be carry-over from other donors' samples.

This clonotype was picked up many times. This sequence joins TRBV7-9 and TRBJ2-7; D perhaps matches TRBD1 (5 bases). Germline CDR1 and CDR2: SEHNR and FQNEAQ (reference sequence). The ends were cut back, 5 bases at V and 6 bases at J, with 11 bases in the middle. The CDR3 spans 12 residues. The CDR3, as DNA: TGTGCCAGCAGCAAATCTGGGGCCGAGCAGTACTTC. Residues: CASSKSGAEQYF.

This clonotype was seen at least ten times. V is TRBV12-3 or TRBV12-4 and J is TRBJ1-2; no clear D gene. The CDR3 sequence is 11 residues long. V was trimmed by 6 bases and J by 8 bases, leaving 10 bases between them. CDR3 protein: CASSQRLGYTF. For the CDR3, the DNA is TGTGCCAGCAGCCAAAGACTGGGCTACACCTTC.

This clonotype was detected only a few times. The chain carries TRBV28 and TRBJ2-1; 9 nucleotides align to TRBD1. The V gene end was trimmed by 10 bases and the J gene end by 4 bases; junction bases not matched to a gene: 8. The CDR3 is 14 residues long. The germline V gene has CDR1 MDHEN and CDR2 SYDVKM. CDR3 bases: TGTGCCACTGAAAAACAGGGGGCGTACAATGAGCAGTTCTTC. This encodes CATEKQGAYNEQFF.

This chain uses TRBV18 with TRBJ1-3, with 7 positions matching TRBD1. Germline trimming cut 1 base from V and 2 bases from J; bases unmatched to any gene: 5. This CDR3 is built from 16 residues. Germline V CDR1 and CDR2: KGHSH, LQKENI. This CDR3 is CASSPQTGNPGNTIYF. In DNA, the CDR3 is TGTGCCAGCTCACCACAGACAGGGAACCCTGGAAACACCATATATTTT.

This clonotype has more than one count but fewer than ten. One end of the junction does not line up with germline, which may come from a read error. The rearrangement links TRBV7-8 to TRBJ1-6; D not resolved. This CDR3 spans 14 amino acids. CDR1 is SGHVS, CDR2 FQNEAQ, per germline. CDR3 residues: CASSSTNMEPLLNF. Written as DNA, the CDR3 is TGTGCCAGCAGCTCTACGAACATGGAGCCCCTACTTAACTTT.

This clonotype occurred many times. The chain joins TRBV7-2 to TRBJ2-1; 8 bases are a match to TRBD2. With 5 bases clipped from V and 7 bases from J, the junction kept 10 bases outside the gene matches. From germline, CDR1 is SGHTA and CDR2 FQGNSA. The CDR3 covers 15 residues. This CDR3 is CASSPAPGGWNEQFF. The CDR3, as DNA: TGTGCCAGCAGCCCCGCCCCGGGGGGGTGGAATGAGCAGTTCTTC.

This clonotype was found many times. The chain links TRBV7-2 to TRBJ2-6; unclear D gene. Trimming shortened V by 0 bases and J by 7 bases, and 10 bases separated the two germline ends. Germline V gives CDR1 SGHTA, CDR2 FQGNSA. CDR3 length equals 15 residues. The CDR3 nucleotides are TGTGCCAGCAGCTTAGCCGGAACTTCTGCCAACGTCCTGACTTTC. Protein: CASSLAGTSANVLTF.

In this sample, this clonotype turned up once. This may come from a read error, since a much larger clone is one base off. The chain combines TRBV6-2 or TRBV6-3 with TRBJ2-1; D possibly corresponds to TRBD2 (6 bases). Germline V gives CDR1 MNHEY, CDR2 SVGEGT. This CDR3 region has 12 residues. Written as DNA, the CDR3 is TGTGCCGGCAGTGAATTTGCGGGAGAGCAGTTCTTC. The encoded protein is CAGSEFAGEQFF.

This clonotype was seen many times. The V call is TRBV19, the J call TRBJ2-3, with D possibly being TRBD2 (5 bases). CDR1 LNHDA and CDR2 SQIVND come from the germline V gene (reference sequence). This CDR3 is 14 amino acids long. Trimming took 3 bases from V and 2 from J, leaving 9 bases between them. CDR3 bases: TGTGCCAGTAGTATGGGAGCGATCACAGATACGCAGTATTTT. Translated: CASSMGAITDTQYF.

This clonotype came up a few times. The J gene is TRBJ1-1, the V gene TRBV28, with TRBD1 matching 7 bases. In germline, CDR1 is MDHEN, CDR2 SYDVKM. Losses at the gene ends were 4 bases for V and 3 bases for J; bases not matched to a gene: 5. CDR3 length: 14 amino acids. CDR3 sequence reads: CASSSPQGYTEAFF. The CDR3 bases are TGTGCCAGCAGTTCACCACAGGGGTACACTGAAGCTTTCTTT.

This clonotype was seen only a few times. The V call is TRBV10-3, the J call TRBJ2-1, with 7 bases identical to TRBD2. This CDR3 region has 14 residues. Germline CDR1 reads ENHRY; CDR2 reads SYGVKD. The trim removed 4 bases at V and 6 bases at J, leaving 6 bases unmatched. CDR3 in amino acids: CAISGTGTTNEQFF. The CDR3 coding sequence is TGTGCCATCAGTGGCACCGGGACTACCAATGAGCAGTTCTTC.

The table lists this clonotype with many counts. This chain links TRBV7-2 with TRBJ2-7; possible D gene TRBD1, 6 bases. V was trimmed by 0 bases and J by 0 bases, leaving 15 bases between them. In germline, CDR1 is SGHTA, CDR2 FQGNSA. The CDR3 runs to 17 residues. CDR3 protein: CASSLAGASWSSYEQYF. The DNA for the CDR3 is TGTGCCAGCAGCTTAGCGGGGGCGAGCTGGAGCTCCTACGAGCAGTACTTC.

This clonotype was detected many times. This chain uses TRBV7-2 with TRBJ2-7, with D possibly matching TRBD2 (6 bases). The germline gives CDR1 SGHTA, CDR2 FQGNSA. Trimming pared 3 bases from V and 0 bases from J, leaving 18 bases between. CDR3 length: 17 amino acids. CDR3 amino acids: CASSLLLGAGISYEQYF. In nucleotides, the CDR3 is TGTGCCAGCAGCTTGCTACTCGGTGCGGGAATCTCCTACGAGCAGTACTTC.

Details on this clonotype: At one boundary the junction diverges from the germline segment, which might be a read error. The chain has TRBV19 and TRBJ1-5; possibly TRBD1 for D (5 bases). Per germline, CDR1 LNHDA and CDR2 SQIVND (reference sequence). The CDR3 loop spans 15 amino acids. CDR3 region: CVSSMFGGSNQPQHF. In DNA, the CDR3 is TGTGTCAGTAGTATGTTCGGGGGTAGCAATCAGCCCCAGCATTTT.

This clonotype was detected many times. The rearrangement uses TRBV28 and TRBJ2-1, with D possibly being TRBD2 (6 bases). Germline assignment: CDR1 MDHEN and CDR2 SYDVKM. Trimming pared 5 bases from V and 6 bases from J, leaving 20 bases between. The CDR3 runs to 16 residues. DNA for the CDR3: TGTGCCAGCAGTAAAAGCGGAGGGGTAAAGGTCAATGAGCAGTTCTTC. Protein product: CASSKSGGVKVNEQFF.

The CDR3 DNA reads TGTGCCAACTCATATTTGGGGGGCAGTACTGAAGCTTTCTTT. It translates to CANSYLGGSTEAFF. V usage is TRBV2 and J usage is TRBJ1-1; possibly TRBD1 for D (6 bases). From germline, CDR1 is SNHLY and CDR2 FYNNEI. This CDR3 region has 14 residues. With 10 bases removed from V and 5 bases from J, the gap between germline ends came to 20 bases.

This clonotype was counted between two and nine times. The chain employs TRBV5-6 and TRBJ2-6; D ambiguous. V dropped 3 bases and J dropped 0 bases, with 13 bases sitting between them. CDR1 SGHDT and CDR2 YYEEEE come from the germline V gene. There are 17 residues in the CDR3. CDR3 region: CASSWTPPGSGANVLTF. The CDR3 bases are TGTGCCAGCAGCTGGACCCCTCCCGGCTCTGGGGCCAACGTCCTGACTTTC.